Listed here are 21 T cell receptor beta chains from one sample, sequenced in a study of T cells in women clearing cervical HPV infection. Assay: immunoSEQ multiplex PCR; the TCRdb copy retains only in-frame clones and omits some. The sample's table shows 40,000 to 55,000 clones. The sample consisted of blood buffy coat. These receptor sequences come from a woman aged 18 to 69 with a cervical HPV16 infection that either progressed to CIN3+ or cleared (not recorded which).

The CDR3 sequence: CASSIEGLSNQPQYF. Partial CDR3 DNA: TGTGCCAGTAGTATTGAAGGGTTGAGCAATCAGCCG. The rearrangement joins TRBV19 to TRBJ2-3; D gene unclear. Sequencing ends 3 residues short of the CDR3 end; the germline J gene provides the rest. There are 15 residues in the CDR3. Germline loops: CDR1 LNHDA, CDR2 SQIVND (reference sequence).

As to this clone: From the germline J gene comes the end of the CDR3, since the read stops 3 residues before it. This chain connects TRBV13 to TRBJ2-1, with D possibly TRBD1 on 6 matching bases. Germline CDR1 PRHDT, CDR2 FYEKMQ (reference sequence). This CDR3 has 15 amino acids. V lost 3 bases to trimming and J lost 2 bases, with 11 bases between them. CDR3 sequence: CASSLRTGTYNEQFF. CDR3 DNA (partial): TGTGCCAGCAGCTTGCGCACAGGGACCTACAATGAG.

As regards this clone: The read is 3 residues too short to cover the CDR3 end, so that end is filled in from the germline J gene. This sequence joins TRBV7-2 and TRBJ2-4; D is possibly TRBD2 (5 bases). CDR1 and CDR2 (germline): SGHTA, FQGNSA. The CDR3 runs 13 residues. Incomplete CDR3 DNA: TGTGCCAGCAGCCCTCAGACTATTTATGGT. It encodes CASSPQTIYG. The entire CDR3 protein reads CASSPQTIYGQYF.

To note about this clone: The read ends 3 residues before the CDR3 terminus; that terminus is restored from the germline J gene. This chain links TRBV19 with TRBJ1-5; D is unresolved. CDR3 length: 17 amino acids. V lost 0 bases, J lost 7 bases, and 19 bases lay in between. Germline-derived CDR1 and CDR2 are LNHDA and SQIVND (reference sequence). The CDR3 here is CASSIEGSPSTIQPQHF. CDR3 bases read: TGTGCCAGTAGTATAGAAGGCTCACCTAGCACCATCCAGCCC.

In the case of this clone: The DNA ends 3 residues before the CDR3 does, and the rest of the CDR3 is filled in from the germline J gene. The V and J genes are TRBV5-1 and TRBJ2-7; the D is unclear. V dropped 6 bases and J dropped 0 bases, with 13 bases sitting between them. From germline, CDR1 is SGHRS and CDR2 YFSETQ. The CDR3 is 14 amino acids. The sequenced CDR3 bases are TGCGCCAGCACCAACAGCCCAAGCTCCTACGAG. Its protein is CASTNSPSSYE. The complete CDR3 protein is CASTNSPSSYEQYF.

About this clone itself: The CDR3 is cut off 3 residues early in the read; its end comes from the germline J gene. V usage is TRBV10-1 and J usage is TRBJ2-7; 7 positions agree with TRBD1. V gave up 11 bases and J gave up 4 bases; unmatched junction bases: 11. Germline assignment: CDR1 WNHNN and CDR2 SYGVQD (reference sequence). The CDR3 length is 13 residues. CDR3: CAGTGTVGYEQYF. The CDR3 DNA, read in part, is TGCGCCGGCACCGGGACAGTGGGGTACGAG.

Notes on this clone: The CDR3 end falls 3 residues outside the read, so it is completed with the germline J gene. This chain links TRBV6-2 or TRBV6-3 with TRBJ2-3, with 11 bases aligning to TRBD2. The CDR3 sequence is 17 residues long. Germline V CDR1 and CDR2: MNHEY, SVGEGT. V trimming: 4 bases; J trimming: 5 bases; junction bases outside the gene matches: 11. CDR3 in amino acids: CASSSQTSGMLRDTQYF. Incomplete CDR3 DNA: TGTGCCAGCAGTTCTCAGACTAGCGGGATGTTGCGAGATACG.

Remarks on this clone: Coverage ceases 3 residues before the CDR3 finishes, and the germline J gene fills in the end. The rearrangement links TRBV7-2 to TRBJ1-6, with D tentatively TRBD1 (5 bases). The CDR3 contains 15 residues. Germline assignment: CDR1 SGHTA and CDR2 FQGNSA. Trimming removed 2 bases from V and 10 bases from J, with 15 bases in between. Here the CDR3 reads CASSLLSSGKSPLHF. The CDR3 bases that were read are TGTGCCAGCAGCTTATTGTCGTCAGGGAAATCACCC.

On this clone itself: The read ends 3 residues shy of where the CDR3 ends; the end is completed using the germline J gene. The chain is built from TRBV7-2 and TRBJ2-3; maybe TRBD1 (6 bases). The CDR3 has 13 amino acids. The germline V gene has CDR1 SGHTA and CDR2 FQGNSA. CDR3: CASSRQAGQPQYF. The covered CDR3 bases are TGTGCCAGCAGCCGACAGGCTGGTCAGCCG.

On this clone itself: Read sequence stops 3 residues before the CDR3 end, and the germline J gene provides the missing end. The rearrangement uses TRBV20-1 and TRBJ2-2; 10 bases are shared with TRBD1. In germline, CDR1 is DFQATT, CDR2 SNEGSKA (reference sequence). The CDR3 consists of 15 residues. CDR3: CSAVKERTGGEKLFF. The sequenced part of the CDR3 DNA is TGCAGTGCAGTGAAGGAGCGGACAGGGGGTGAAAAG.

On this clone: The read stops 3 residues short of the end of the CDR3; the missing end is completed from the germline J gene. The rearrangement links TRBV2 to TRBJ1-1; 8 positions agree with TRBD1. The CDR3 has 13 residues. Germline CDR1 and CDR2: SNHLY and FYNNEI. The CDR3 region is CASSGGPGGEAFF. CDR3 bases read: TGTGCCAGCTCAGGGGGCCCGGGGGGAGAA.

Concerning this clone: The observed sequence ends 3 residues before the CDR3 terminus, with the missing tail filled in from the germline J gene. V is TRBV4-1 and J is TRBJ2-3; tentative D call: TRBD1 (5 bases). CDR1 and CDR2 from the germline V gene are MGHRA and YSYEKL. CDR3 length equals 17 residues. V lost 2 bases and J lost 1, with 16 bases in between. The CDR3 protein is CASSQSELVGGTDTQYF. The CDR3 DNA, read in part, is TGCGCCAGCAGCCAATCGGAACTTGTAGGGGGCACAGATACG.

In the case of this clone: The read finishes 3 residues shy of the CDR3 end, and the germline J gene is used to complete it. This chain joins TRBV18 and TRBJ1-1; D gene unclear. Germline V gives CDR1 KGHSH, CDR2 LQKENI. The CDR3 covers 12 residues. The DNA read from the CDR3 is TGTGCCAGCTCATCTGAGCGGGTTTCT. Its translation is CASSSERVS. The complete CDR3 protein is CASSSERVSAFF. Full variable domain (rest looked up from reference TRBV18 and TRBJ1-1): NAGVMQNPRHLVRRRGQEARLRCSPMKGHSHVYWYRQLPEEGLKFMVYLQKENIIDESGMPKERFSAEFPKEGPSILRIQQVVRGDSAAYFCASSSERVSAFFGQGTRLTVV.

A note on this clone: Sequencing ends 3 residues short of the CDR3 end; the germline J gene provides the rest. The rearrangement links TRBV29-1 to TRBJ2-3; 14 bases fit TRBD2. CDR1 is SQVTM and CDR2 is ANQGSEA in the germline V gene. This CDR3 contains 14 residues. This CDR3 reads CSAAGTSGGETQYF. Incomplete CDR3 DNA: TGCAGCGCCGCCGGGACTAGCGGGGGAGAGACG.

A note on this clone: The read halts 3 residues ahead of the CDR3 end, with the missing end drawn from the germline J gene. V is TRBV18 and J is TRBJ1-1, with a weak D call TRBD1 (5 bases). Germline CDR1 is KGHSH and CDR2 is LQKENI. V was trimmed by 0 bases and J by 5 bases, leaving 22 bases between them. The CDR3 is 18 residues long. Incomplete CDR3 DNA: TGTGCCAGCTCACCACCGCCCTCGGGGGGGTGTTGGGTGACTGAA. Amino acid sequence: CASSPPPSGGCWVTE. The complete CDR3 sequence is CASSPPPSGGCWVTEAFF.

Concerning this clone itself: The observed sequence ends 3 residues before the CDR3 terminus, with the missing tail filled in from the germline J gene. The rearrangement links TRBV7-6 to TRBJ2-2, with unresolved D. V lost 4 bases and J 6 bases, leaving 9 bases between the germline ends. The CDR3 totals 13 residues. Per germline, CDR1 SGHVS and CDR2 FNYEAQ. The DNA read from the CDR3 is TGTGCCAGCAGCTCTAACCCGGCCGGGGAG. Translation gives CASSSNPAGE. The entire CDR3 reads CASSSNPAGELFF.

For this clone: The read is 3 residues too short to cover the CDR3 end, so that end is filled in from the germline J gene. The chain recombines TRBV11-2 with TRBJ2-3, with no clear D. The CDR3 is 13 residues long. The V and J ends lost 2 bases and 2 bases respectively, with 5 bases between them. Germline CDR1 and CDR2: SGHAT and FQNNGV. The CDR3 sequence: CASSLLVTDTQYF. The sequenced part of the CDR3 DNA is TGTGCCAGCAGCTTACTTGTCACAGATACG.

In regard to this clone: Read sequence stops 3 residues before the CDR3 end, and the germline J gene provides the missing end. The chain is built from TRBV5-1 and TRBJ1-5; D gene ambiguous. The germline V gene has CDR1 SGHRS and CDR2 YFSETQ. The CDR3 covers 10 residues. V dropped 4 bases and J dropped 8 bases, with 4 bases sitting between them. CDR3 bases read: TGCGCCAGCAGCCAGGAGCCC. Translation: CASSQEP. The whole CDR3 sequence reads CASSQEPQHF.

Incomplete CDR3 DNA: TGTGCCAGCAGTCTAAGGGGGCTCGGGGCCAACGTC. This codes for CASSLRGLGANV. In full, the CDR3 is CASSLRGLGANVLTF. The V call is TRBV12-3 or TRBV12-4, the J call TRBJ2-6; 7 bases are shared with TRBD1. The read ends 3 residues before the CDR3 terminus; that terminus is restored from the germline J gene. The CDR3 extends over 15 amino acids. The trim removed 5 bases at V and 4 bases at J, leaving 5 bases unmatched.

In regard to this clone: The CDR3 end lies 3 residues beyond the end of the read and is filled in from the germline J gene. The chain employs TRBV30 and TRBJ2-7; 9 bases fit TRBD1. With V trimmed by 8 bases and J by 6 bases, 5 bases remained unmatched. Germline CDR1 GTSNPN, CDR2 SVGIG (reference sequence). This CDR3 has 11 residues. CDR3 DNA (partial): TGTGCCGGCGGACAGGGGATCGAG. Translating gives CAGGQGIE. The full CDR3 reads CAGGQGIEQYF.

Remarks on this clone: The CDR3 is cut off 3 residues early in the read; its end comes from the germline J gene. The V gene is TRBV19, the J gene TRBJ2-7; a possible D gene is TRBD1 (5 bases). The CDR3 spans 14 residues. Germline CDR1 is LNHDA and CDR2 is SQIVND (reference sequence). Trimming pared 3 bases from V and 4 bases from J, leaving 13 bases between. Incomplete CDR3 DNA: TGTGCCAGTAGTATCTCCAGTTCAGGGTACGAG. Its protein product is CASSISSSGYE. The full-length CDR3 reads as CASSISSSGYEQYF.